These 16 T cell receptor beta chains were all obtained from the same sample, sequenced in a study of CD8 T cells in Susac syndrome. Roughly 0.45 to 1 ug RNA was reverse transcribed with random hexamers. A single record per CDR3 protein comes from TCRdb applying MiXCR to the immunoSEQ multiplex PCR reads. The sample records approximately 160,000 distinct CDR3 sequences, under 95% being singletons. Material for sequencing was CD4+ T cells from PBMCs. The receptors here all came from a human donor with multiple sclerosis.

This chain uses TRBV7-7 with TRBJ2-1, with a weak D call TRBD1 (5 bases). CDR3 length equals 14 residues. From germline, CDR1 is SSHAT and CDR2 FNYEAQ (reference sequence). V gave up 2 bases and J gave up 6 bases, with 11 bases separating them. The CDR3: CASSLIRDSNEQFF. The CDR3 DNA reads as TGTGCCAGCAGCTTAATCAGGGATTCCAATGAGCAGTTCTTC.

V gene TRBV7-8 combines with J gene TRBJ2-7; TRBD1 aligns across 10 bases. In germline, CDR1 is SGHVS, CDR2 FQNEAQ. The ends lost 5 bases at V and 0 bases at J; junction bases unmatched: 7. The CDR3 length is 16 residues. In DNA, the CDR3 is TGTGCCAGCAGCCAGGGACAGGGGACAAACTCCTACGAGCAGTACTTC. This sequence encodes CASSQGQGTNSYEQYF.

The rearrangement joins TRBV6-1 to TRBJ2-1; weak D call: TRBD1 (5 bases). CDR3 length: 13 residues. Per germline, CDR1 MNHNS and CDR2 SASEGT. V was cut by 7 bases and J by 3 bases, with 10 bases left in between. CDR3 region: CASKGHNYNEQFF. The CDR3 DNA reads TGTGCCAGCAAAGGACACAACTACAATGAGCAGTTCTTC.

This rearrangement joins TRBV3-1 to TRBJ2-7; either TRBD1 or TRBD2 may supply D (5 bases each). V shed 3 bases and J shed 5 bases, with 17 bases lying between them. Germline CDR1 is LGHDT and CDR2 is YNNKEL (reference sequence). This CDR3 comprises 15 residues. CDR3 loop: CASSHGTDKLDEQYF. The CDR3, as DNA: TGTGCCAGCAGCCATGGGACGGACAAACTCGACGAGCAGTACTTC.

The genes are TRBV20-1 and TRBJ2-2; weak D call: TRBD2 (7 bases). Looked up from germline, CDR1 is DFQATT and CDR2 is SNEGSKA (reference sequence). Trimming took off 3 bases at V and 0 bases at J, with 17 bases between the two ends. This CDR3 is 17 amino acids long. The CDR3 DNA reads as TGCAGTGCTAGTGGGGGGGCCGGAGCTACGAACACCGGGGAGCTGTTTTTT. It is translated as CSASGGAGATNTGELFF.

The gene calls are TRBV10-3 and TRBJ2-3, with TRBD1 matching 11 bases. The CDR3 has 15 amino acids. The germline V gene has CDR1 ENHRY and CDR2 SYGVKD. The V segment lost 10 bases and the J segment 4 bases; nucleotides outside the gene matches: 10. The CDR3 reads CATELGQGASDTQYF. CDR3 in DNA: TGTGCCACTGAGCTAGGACAGGGGGCCTCAGATACGCAGTATTTT.

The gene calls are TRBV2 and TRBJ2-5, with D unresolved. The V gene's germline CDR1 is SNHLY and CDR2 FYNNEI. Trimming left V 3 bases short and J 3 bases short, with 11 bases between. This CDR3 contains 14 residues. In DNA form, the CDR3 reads TGTGCCAGCAGTGACGGCAGATACAAAGAGACCCAGTACTTC. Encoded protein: CASSDGRYKETQYF.

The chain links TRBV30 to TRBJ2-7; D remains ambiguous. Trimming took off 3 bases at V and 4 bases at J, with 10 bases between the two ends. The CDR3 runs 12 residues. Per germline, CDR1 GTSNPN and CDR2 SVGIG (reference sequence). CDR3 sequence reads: CAWSLGPYEQYF. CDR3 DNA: TGTGCCTGGAGCCTTGGACCGTACGAGCAGTACTTC.

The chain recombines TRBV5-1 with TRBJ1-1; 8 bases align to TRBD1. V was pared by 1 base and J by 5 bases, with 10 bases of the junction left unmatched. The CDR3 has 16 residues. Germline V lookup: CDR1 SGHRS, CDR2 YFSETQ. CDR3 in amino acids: CASSLQGQGLGTEAFF. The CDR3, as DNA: TGCGCCAGCAGCTTGCAAGGACAGGGTTTAGGGACTGAAGCTTTCTTT.

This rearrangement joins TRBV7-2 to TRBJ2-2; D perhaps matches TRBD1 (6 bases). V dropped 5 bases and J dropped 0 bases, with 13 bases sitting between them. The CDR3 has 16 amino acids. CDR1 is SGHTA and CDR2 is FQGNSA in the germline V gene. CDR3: CASSRRQATNTGELFF. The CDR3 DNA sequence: TGTGCCAGCAGCCGGCGACAGGCAACGAACACCGGGGAGCTGTTTTTT.

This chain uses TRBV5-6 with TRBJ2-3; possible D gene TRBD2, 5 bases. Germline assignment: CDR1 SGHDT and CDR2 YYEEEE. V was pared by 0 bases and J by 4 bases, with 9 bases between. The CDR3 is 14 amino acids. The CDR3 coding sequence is TGTGCCAGCAGCTTGGTGCTAGCTCCAGATACGCAGTATTTT. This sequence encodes CASSLVLAPDTQYF.

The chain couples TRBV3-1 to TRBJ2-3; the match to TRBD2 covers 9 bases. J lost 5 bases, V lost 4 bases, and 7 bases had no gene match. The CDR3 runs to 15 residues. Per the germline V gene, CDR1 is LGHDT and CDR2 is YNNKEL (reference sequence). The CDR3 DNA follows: TGTGCCAGCAGCCCAAGTAGCGGGGGTGGAGATACGCAGTATTTT. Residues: CASSPSSGGGDTQYF.

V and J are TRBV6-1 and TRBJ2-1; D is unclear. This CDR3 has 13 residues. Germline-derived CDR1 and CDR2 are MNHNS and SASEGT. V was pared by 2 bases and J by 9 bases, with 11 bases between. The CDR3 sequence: CASSEIASLEQFF. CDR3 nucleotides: TGTGCCAGCAGTGAAATAGCCTCCCTTGAGCAGTTCTTC.

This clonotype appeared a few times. The CDR3: CASSEGLAYEQYF. CDR3 bases: TGTGCCAGTAGTGAGGGACTAGCGTACGAGCAGTACTTC. The chain combines TRBV19 with TRBJ2-7, with TRBD2 identical over 10 bases. CDR1 LNHDA and CDR2 SQIVND come from the germline V gene (reference sequence). This CDR3 contains 13 residues. After removal of 5 bases from V and 4 bases from J, the junction contained 2 bases not matched to a gene.

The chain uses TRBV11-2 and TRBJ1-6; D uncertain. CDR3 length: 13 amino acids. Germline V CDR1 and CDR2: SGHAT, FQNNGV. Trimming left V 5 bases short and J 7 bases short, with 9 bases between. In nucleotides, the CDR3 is TGTGCCAGCAGCCCCAGGAACAATTCACCCCTCCACTTT. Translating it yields CASSPRNNSPLHF.

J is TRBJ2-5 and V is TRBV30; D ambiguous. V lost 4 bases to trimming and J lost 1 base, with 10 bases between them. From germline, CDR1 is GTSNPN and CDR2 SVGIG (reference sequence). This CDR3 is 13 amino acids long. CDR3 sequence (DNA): TGTGCCTGGATAACCGGGTCCCAAGAGACCCAGTACTTC. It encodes CAWITGSQETQYF.